Sequencing of this T cell receptor (beta chain) was carried out in a study of OX40 agonist ivuxolimab in advanced cancers. Germline CDR1 and CDR2: LNHNV and YYDKDF (reference sequence). The CDR3 length is 16 residues. Sampled blood was obtained at baseline, cycle 4 day 1, and cycle 7 day 1. TCRdb's copy holds only in-frame clones and misses some; the assay was immunoSEQ multiplex PCR. This sample carries over 25,000 clones, 85% of them seen once, and the ten largest clones take less than 50%. General study findings and limits: Certain nonresponders additionally had low normalized T-cell clonal expansion.

A remark on this clone: Its antigen is not identified. Sequence at one end of the junction differs from germline and may be a read error.

Sequenced material: CD4+ or CD8+ T cells sorted from blood, taken in a trial of the OX40 agonist ivuxolimab. J is TRBJ2-7 and V is TRBV15; 9 nucleotides line up with TRBD1. The TCR sequence derives from an adult with an advanced solid tumor such as melanoma, head and neck, liver or kidney cancer. CDR3 sequence: CATSRDDQGPGTGSLF. The CDR3 coding sequence is TGTGCCACCAGCAGAGACGACCAGGGACCGGGGACAGGGTCCCTTTTC.